A selection of T cell receptor beta chains follows, all from one sample in a study of cytomegalovirus exposure and HLA in healthy donors. Assay: immunoSEQ multiplex PCR; the TCRdb copy retains only in-frame clones and omits some. This table has 150,000 or so clones, 80% appearing once. The sample consisted of PBMCs. Receptors originate from a man over 45 in good health and CMV-seronegative. Both conserved end residues are part of each CDR3. The order of the fields is clone size, V gene, D gene, J gene, CDR3 protein, CDR3 DNA. The D gene is left open where the match is weak. Some rows mark clone size as missing; the rest say once, few, many or name a class of expanded clone.

>.|TRBV5-1|.|TRBJ1-2
CASSSQDSRGYGYTF
TGCGCCAGCAGCTCCCAGGACAGTCGGGGCTATGGCTACACCTTC
>.|TRBV7-6|.|TRBJ1-1
CASSPQMNTEAFF
TGTGCCAGCAGCCCTCAGATGAACACTGAAGCTTTCTTT
>.|TRBV5-1|TRBD1|TRBJ2-2
CASSQGTTGRAGELFF
TGCGCCAGCAGCCAGGGAACGACAGGGCGAGCCGGGGAGCTGTTTTTT
>.|TRBV6-4|TRBD1|TRBJ2-1
CASSERQGAWNEQFF
TGTGCCAGCAGTGAGAGACAGGGGGCCTGGAATGAGCAGTTCTTC
>.|TRBV6-1|TRBD1|TRBJ1-4
CASSEAGGLTNEKLFF
TGTGCCAGCAGTGAGGCAGGGGGCCTTACTAATGAAAAACTGTTTTTT
>.|TRBV9|.|TRBJ2-3
CASSQAGLDTQYF
TGTGCCAGCTCCCAGGCAGGTCTGGATACGCAGTATTTT
>.|TRBV7-8|TRBD1|TRBJ1-4
CASSLDGTGANEKLFF
TGTGCCAGCAGCTTAGATGGGACAGGGGCTAATGAAAAACTGTTTTTT
>.|TRBV30|TRBD1|TRBJ1-5
CAWRRTGGGQPQHF
TGTGCCTGGAGACGAACAGGGGGCGGTCAGCCCCAGCATTTT
>.|TRBV6-5|.|TRBJ1-2
CASSQRQFNYGYTF
TGTGCCAGCAGCCAAAGACAGTTTAACTATGGCTACACCTTC
>.|TRBV11-2|TRBD1|TRBJ2-3
CASSLGETGGTDTQYF
TGTGCCAGCAGCTTAGGTGAGACAGGGGGCACAGATACGCAGTATTTT
>.|TRBV11-2|TRBD1|TRBJ1-1
CASSADRGGNTEAFF
TGTGCCAGCAGCGCCGACAGGGGCGGAAACACTGAAGCTTTCTTT
>.|TRBV27|TRBD1|TRBJ2-1
CASSGTVSNEQFF
TGTGCCAGCAGTGGGACAGTGAGCAATGAGCAGTTCTTC
>.|TRBV18|TRBD2|TRBJ2-3
CASSPGLGGTDTQYF
TGTGCCAGCTCACCCGGACTAGGGGGCACAGATACGCAGTATTTT
>.|TRBV5-4|TRBD1|TRBJ1-3
CASSLGGQGMRGGNTIYF
TGTGCCAGCAGCCTGGGTGGACAGGGGATGAGGGGAGGAAACACCATATATTTT
>.|TRBV9|.|TRBJ2-7
CASSVGHNYEQYF
TGTGCCAGCAGCGTTGGCCATAACTACGAGCAGTACTTC
>.|TRBV28|TRBD1|TRBJ2-7
CASSLGQGDPYEQYF
TGTGCCAGCAGTTTGGGACAGGGGGACCCTTACGAGCAGTACTTC
>.|TRBV14|.|TRBJ2-3
CASSRDSVSQYF
TGTGCCAGCAGCCGGGACTCGGTGTCGCAGTATTTT
>.|TRBV30|.|TRBJ2-3
CAWSRSDRDTQYF
TGTGCCTGGAGTCGTTCTGACAGGGATACGCAGTATTTT
>.|TRBV7-6|TRBD2|TRBJ2-7
CASSLTTSAYEQYF
TGTGCCAGCAGCTTAACGACTAGCGCTTACGAGCAGTACTTC
>few|TRBV5-1|TRBD2|TRBJ2-3
CASRISGGTDTQYF
TGCGCCAGCCGCATCAGCGGGGGCACAGATACGCAGTATTTT
>.|TRBV6-5|TRBD1|TRBJ1-4
CASSLRQGGEKLFF
TGTGCCAGCAGTTTACGACAGGGTGGCGAAAAACTGTTTTTT
>.|TRBV9|TRBD2|TRBJ2-1
CASSVTASGRHEQFF
TGTGCCAGCAGCGTCACGGCTAGCGGGAGACATGAGCAGTTCTTC
>.|TRBV2|.|TRBJ1-6
CASSEGEANSPLHF
TGTGCCAGCAGTGAAGGGGAGGCGAATTCACCCCTCCACTTT
>few|TRBV7-2|.|TRBJ2-3
CASSIRGADTQYF
TGTGCCAGCAGCATTAGGGGCGCAGATACGCAGTATTTT
>.|TRBV28|TRBD2|TRBJ2-7
CATSPLAGGTRDEQYF
TGTGCCACCTCTCCCCTTGCGGGGGGAACGAGGGACGAGCAGTACTTC
>.|TRBV27|.|TRBJ1-1
CASSSQSTRANTEAFF
TGTGCCAGCAGTTCCCAGTCGACCAGGGCTAACACTGAAGCTTTCTTT
>.|TRBV9|.|TRBJ1-1
CASSVRQVNTEAFF
TGTGCCAGCAGCGTACGACAGGTGAACACTGAAGCTTTCTTT
>.|TRBV9|TRBD1|TRBJ2-2
CASSLTGGVKRELFF
TGTGCCAGCAGCCTGACAGGGGGCGTGAAGAGGGAGCTGTTTTTT
>.|TRBV28|.|TRBJ1-1
CASSLSGVSTEAFF
TGTGCCAGCAGTTTATCGGGGGTTTCCACTGAAGCTTTCTTT
>.|TRBV6-5|TRBD2|TRBJ2-3
CASSRAGTTSDTQYF
TGTGCCAGCTCTAGAGCCGGGACTACTTCAGATACGCAGTATTTT
>.|TRBV7-3|.|TRBJ1-6
CASSLQPGDNSPLHF
TGTGCCAGCAGCTTACAACCAGGGGATAATTCACCCCTCCACTTT
>.|TRBV10-3|.|TRBJ2-7
CAISESAPSYEQYF
TGTGCCATCAGTGAGTCGGCCCCCTCCTACGAGCAGTACTTC
>.|TRBV5-6|.|TRBJ2-1
CASSFFTGSEQFF
TGTGCCAGCAGCTTTTTTACGGGGAGTGAGCAGTTCTTC
>.|TRBV7-9|.|TRBJ2-2
CASSLEVAAGTGELFF
TGTGCCAGCAGCTTAGAAGTTGCGGCAGGGACCGGGGAGCTGTTTTTT
>.|TRBV7-9|.|TRBJ2-7
CASSLASAAPEQYF
TGTGCCAGCAGCTTAGCGAGTGCGGCTCCCGAGCAGTACTTC
>once|TRBV30|.|TRBJ1-5
CAWSSAGLSNQPQHF
TGTGCCTGGAGTTCGGCAGGACTGAGCAATCAGCCCCAGCATTTT
>.|TRBV6-1|TRBD2|TRBJ2-3
CARAGLAGGGDTQYF
TGTGCCAGGGCGGGGTTGGCGGGGGGAGGGGATACGCAGTATTTT
>.|TRBV28|.|TRBJ1-4
CASSTPTGLGEKLFF
TGTGCCAGCAGTACTCCTACAGGGTTGGGTGAAAAACTGTTTTTT
>.|TRBV27|.|TRBJ2-3
CASSLGVGVSTDTQYF
TGTGCCAGCAGTCTGGGAGTTGGGGTAAGCACAGATACGCAGTATTTT